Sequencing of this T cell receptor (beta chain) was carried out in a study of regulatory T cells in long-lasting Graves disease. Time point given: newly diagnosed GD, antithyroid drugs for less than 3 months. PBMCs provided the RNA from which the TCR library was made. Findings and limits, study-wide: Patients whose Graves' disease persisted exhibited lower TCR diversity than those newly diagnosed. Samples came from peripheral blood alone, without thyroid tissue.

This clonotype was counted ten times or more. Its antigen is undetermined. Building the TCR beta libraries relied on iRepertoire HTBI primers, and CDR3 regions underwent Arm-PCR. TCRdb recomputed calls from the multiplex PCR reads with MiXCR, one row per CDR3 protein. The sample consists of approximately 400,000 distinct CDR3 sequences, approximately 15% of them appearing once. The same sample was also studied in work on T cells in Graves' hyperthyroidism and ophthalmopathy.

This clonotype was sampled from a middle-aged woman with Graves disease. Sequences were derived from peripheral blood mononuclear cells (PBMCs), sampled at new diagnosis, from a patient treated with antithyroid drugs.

CDR3: CASSVTADTQYF. CDR3 sequence (DNA): TGTGCCAGCAGTGTGACTGCAGATACGCAGTATTTT. The chain uses TRBV28 and TRBJ2-3, with unresolved D. Germline CDR1 reads MDHEN; CDR2 reads SYDVKM. Trimming removed 5 bases at V and 4 bases at J, with 7 bases between. CDR3 length: 12 amino acids. Together with reference TRBV28 and TRBJ2-3, the CDR3 gives the full variable domain: DVKVTQSSRYLVKRTGEKVFLECVQDMDHENMFWYRQDPGLGLRLIYFSYDVKMKEKGDIPEGYSVSREKKERFSLILESASTNQTSMYLCASSVTADTQYFGPGTRLTVL.